These 27 T cell receptor beta chains were sequenced from one sample in a study of Ad26.COV2.S vaccination and SARS-CoV-2 variants. Treatment in this sample: roughly 20 received Ad26.COV2.S at low or high dose, single or two shots; about 5 received placebo; per-sample allocation not given. Samples came from day 63 after the first vaccine or placebo injection. Profiled with immunoSEQ multiplex PCR; TCRdb holds only in-frame clones, not every one. The data show 350,000 to 450,000 clones, roughly 90% seen once. The sample in question was peripheral blood, obtained in a trial of Ad26.COV2.S vaccine versus placebo. These receptors all come from a person between 18 and 59 years old who received the Ad26.COV2.S COVID-19 vaccine or a placebo.

The rearrangement uses TRBV7-2 and TRBJ1-5; D might be TRBD1 (6 bases). Germline CDR1 and CDR2: SGHTA and FQGNSA. The CDR3 contains 15 residues. With 3 bases removed from V and 7 bases from J, the gap between germline ends came to 16 bases. The CDR3 region is CASSFLAGAEQPQHF. The CDR3, as DNA: TGTGCCAGCAGCTTCCTAGCGGGGGCAGAACAGCCCCAGCATTTT.

This chain uses TRBV27 with TRBJ2-7; 10 nucleotides align to TRBD2. CDR1 and CDR2 (germline): MNHEY, SMNVEV (reference sequence). This CDR3 comprises 18 residues. The V and J ends lost 5 bases and 5 bases, in that order; junction bases with no gene match: 18. The CDR3 loop reads CASSPLGSSGGTGNEQYF. The CDR3 bases are TGTGCCAGCAGTCCTCTGGGATCTAGCGGGGGAACAGGGAACGAGCAGTACTTC.

The chain joins TRBV10-3 to TRBJ2-7; no clear D. Germline lookup yields CDR1 ENHRY and CDR2 SYGVKD. Trimming shortened V by 4 bases and J by 9 bases, and 16 bases separated the two germline ends. The CDR3 contains 13 residues. The CDR3 protein is CAISGLHEGVQYF. CDR3 coding DNA: TGTGCCATCAGTGGTCTCCATGAAGGCGTGCAGTACTTC.

The chain employs TRBV5-1 and TRBJ1-2; maybe TRBD1 (5 bases). From germline, CDR1 is SGHRS and CDR2 YFSETQ. V lost 0 bases to trimming and J lost 8 bases, with 11 bases between them. CDR3 size: 13 residues. The CDR3 DNA sequence: TGCGCCAGCAGCTTGGAGGCAGGGTACGGCTACACCTTC. It codes for CASSLEAGYGYTF.

The chain is built from TRBV4-3 and TRBJ2-2; D could derive from TRBD1 or TRBD2 (6 bases each). The V end was cut by 5 bases, the J end by 2 bases, with 12 bases between. Germline V gives CDR1 LGHNA, CDR2 YSLEER. The CDR3 consists of 15 residues. The CDR3 nucleotides are TGCGCCAGCAGCGGAGGGGGGATCAACACCGGGGAGCTGTTTTTT. Its translation is CASSGGGINTGELFF.

J is TRBJ2-5 and V is TRBV5-8, with D possibly TRBD2 on 6 matching bases. Trimming pared 3 bases from V and 1 base from J, leaving 10 bases between. The germline gives CDR1 SGHTS, CDR2 YDEGEE. The CDR3 is 14 amino acids. The CDR3 protein is CASSSPGAQETQYF. CDR3 DNA: TGTGCCAGCAGCTCACCGGGAGCCCAAGAGACCCAGTACTTC.

The chain employs TRBV5-6 and TRBJ2-6; 7 bases agree with TRBD1. The ends lost 2 bases at V and 0 bases at J; junction bases unmatched: 5. Germline loops: CDR1 SGHDT, CDR2 YYEEEE. This CDR3 is 17 amino acids long. In nucleotides, the CDR3 is TGTGCCAGCAGCTTTATGGACAGGAGCTCTGGGGCCAACGTCCTGACTTTC. The encoded protein is CASSFMDRSSGANVLTF.

This sequence joins TRBV11-2 and TRBJ1-5; 11 bases line up with TRBD1. The CDR3 runs 16 residues. The J segment lost 4 bases and the V segment lost 5 bases, leaving 7 bases of the junction unmatched. Germline V gene sequence: CDR1 SGHAT, CDR2 FQNNGV. The CDR3 loop reads CASSLGTGGANQPQHF. The CDR3 bases are TGTGCCAGCAGCCTGGGGACAGGGGGGGCAAATCAGCCCCAGCATTTT.

The chain recombines TRBV5-1 with TRBJ1-3; D unresolved. The V and J ends lost 5 bases and 0 bases respectively, with 21 bases between them. The V gene's germline CDR1 is SGHRS and CDR2 YFSETQ. The CDR3 totals 18 residues. CDR3 sequence reads: CASSRKPGRVGSGNTIYF. The DNA of the CDR3 is TGCGCCAGCAGTCGCAAGCCCGGACGCGTTGGCTCTGGAAACACCATATATTTT.

V usage is TRBV6-6 and J usage is TRBJ1-6; 9 bases fit TRBD1. The CDR3 consists of 14 residues. The V gene end was trimmed by 7 bases and the J gene end by 7 bases; junction bases not matched to a gene: 5. Germline V gene lookup returns CDR1 MNHNY and CDR2 SVGAGI (reference sequence). This chain's CDR3 is CASNPQGANSPLHF. In DNA form, the CDR3 reads TGTGCCAGCAATCCACAGGGGGCCAATTCACCCCTCCACTTT.

The chain combines TRBV7-2 with TRBJ2-3; D is unclear. With 0 bases removed from V and 6 bases from J, the gap between germline ends came to 7 bases. The CDR3 has 13 residues. Germline V CDR1 and CDR2: SGHTA, FQGNSA. The CDR3 DNA sequence: TGTGCCAGCAGCTTAGCGAAAATGGATACGCAGTATTTT. It yields the protein CASSLAKMDTQYF.

The chain employs TRBV30 and TRBJ2-1; TRBD2 matches at 11 bases. The germline V gene has CDR1 GTSNPN and CDR2 SVGIG (reference sequence). The V segment lost 1 base and the J segment 10 bases; nucleotides outside the gene matches: 9. This CDR3 contains 15 residues. CDR3 sequence: CAWSALSGGAVEQFF. In DNA form, the CDR3 reads TGTGCCTGGAGTGCCCTTAGCGGGGGGGCAGTAGAGCAGTTCTTC.

The chain combines TRBV7-6 with TRBJ1-6; D ambiguous. Germline V gene sequence: CDR1 SGHVS, CDR2 FNYEAQ. This CDR3 region has 14 residues. Trimming shortened V by 5 bases and J by 5 bases, and 10 bases separated the two germline ends. This chain's CDR3 is CASSLSNHNSPLHF. The CDR3 DNA is TGTGCCAGCAGCCTGAGTAACCATAATTCACCCCTCCACTTT.

V usage is TRBV2 and J usage is TRBJ1-2, with no clear D. The CDR3 totals 14 residues. V was clipped by 3 bases and J by 1 base, with 9 bases between them. Germline-derived CDR1 and CDR2 are SNHLY and FYNNEI. The CDR3 DNA reads TGTGCCAGCAGTGAGGCAGTGATTAACTATGGCTACACCTTC. It translates to CASSEAVINYGYTF.

This chain uses TRBV3-1 (or the pseudogene TRBV3-2) with TRBJ1-2; D not resolved. Germline V gene data show CDR1 as LGHDT and CDR2 as YNNKEL (reference sequence). V dropped 2 bases and J dropped 0 bases, with 7 bases sitting between them. The CDR3 is 14 residues long. The CDR3 region is CASSQQESNYGYTF. As DNA, the CDR3 is TGTGCCAGCAGCCAACAGGAATCTAACTATGGCTACACCTTC.

V and J are TRBV19 and TRBJ1-5; D gene ambiguous. The CDR3 has 13 residues. V was clipped by 7 bases and J by 0 bases, with 7 bases between them. Germline-derived CDR1 and CDR2 are LNHDA and SQIVND (reference sequence). The CDR3 protein is CASTQNSNQPQHF. CDR3 bases: TGTGCCAGTACGCAGAATAGCAATCAGCCCCAGCATTTT. Full variable domain (remainder filled in from reference TRBV19 and TRBJ1-5): DGGITQSPKYLFRKEGQNVTLSCEQNLNHDAMYWYRQDPGQGLRLIYYSQIVNDFQKGDIAEGYSVSREKKESFPLTVTSAQKNPTAFYLCASTQNSNQPQHFGDGTRLSIL.

V is TRBV12-3 or TRBV12-4 and J is TRBJ2-3; perhaps TRBD1 as D (6 bases). The CDR3 extends over 12 amino acids. The ends were cut back, 6 bases at V and 8 bases at J, with 12 bases in the middle. The CDR3 sequence is CASRPGQSTQYF. The DNA for the CDR3 is TGTGCCAGCAGACCCGGACAGTCTACGCAGTATTTT.

This chain joins TRBV11-3 and TRBJ2-2; D ambiguous. Germline CDR1 reads SGHNT; CDR2 reads YENEEA. The CDR3 loop spans 12 amino acids. V shed 4 bases and J shed 2 bases, with 2 bases lying between them. CDR3 sequence (DNA): TGTGCCAGCAGCTATAACACCGGGGAGCTGTTTTTT. Translated, it gives CASSYNTGELFF.

J is TRBJ2-7 and V is TRBV7-6; either TRBD1 or TRBD2 may fit D (5 bases each). CDR3 length: 18 residues. Germline assignment: CDR1 SGHVS and CDR2 FNYEAQ. The V end was cut by 2 bases, the J end by 5 bases, with 25 bases between. CDR3 nucleotides: TGTGCCAGCAGCTTATCATCGAGGGGTCCCCTCACCCCGGACGAGCAGTACTTC. Protein sequence: CASSLSSRGPLTPDEQYF. Drawing the rest from reference TRBV7-6 and TRBJ2-7, the complete variable domain is GAGVSQSPRYKVTKRGQDVALRCDPISGHVSLYWYRQALGQGPEFLTYFNYEAQQDKSGLPNDRFSAERPEGSISTLTIQRTEQRDSAMYRCASSLSSRGPLTPDEQYFGPGTRLTVT.

V is TRBV7-6 and J is TRBJ2-2; no clear D gene. The CDR3 covers 14 residues. Germline V lookup: CDR1 SGHVS, CDR2 FNYEAQ. Trimming took 3 bases from V and 5 from J, leaving 10 bases between them. The CDR3 DNA reads as TGTGCCAGCAGCTTTGGCGCTAGTACCGGGGAGCTGTTTTTT. Amino acids: CASSFGASTGELFF.

The rearrangement links TRBV30 to TRBJ1-3; the D is unclear. CDR3 length: 11 residues. V was clipped by 5 bases and J by 6 bases, with 8 bases between them. Germline V CDR1 and CDR2: GTSNPN, SVGIG (reference sequence). This chain's CDR3 is CAWSIKNTIYF. The DNA for the CDR3 is TGTGCCTGGTCCATAAAAAACACCATATATTTT.

This sequence joins TRBV3-1 (or the pseudogene TRBV3-2) and TRBJ1-4, with TRBD1 identical over 7 bases. The V segment lost 4 bases and the J segment 7 bases; nucleotides outside the gene matches: 6. Per germline, CDR1 LGHDT and CDR2 YNNKEL (reference sequence). The CDR3 length is 14 residues. This CDR3 reads CASSPSGTVEKLFF. The CDR3 DNA sequence: TGTGCCAGCAGCCCATCCGGGACAGTTGAAAAACTGTTTTTT.

The V gene is TRBV2, the J gene TRBJ2-1, with 7 bases identical to TRBD1. Trimming at V came to 10 bases and at J to 9 bases, leaving 12 bases not matched to a gene. Per germline, CDR1 SNHLY and CDR2 FYNNEI. The CDR3 loop spans 13 amino acids. As DNA, the CDR3 is TGTGCCATCGGACAGGTTAGTTCTACTGAGCAGTTCTTC. Its translation is CAIGQVSSTEQFF.

The chain has TRBV9 and TRBJ2-2, with TRBD1 matching 11 bases. The germline V gene has CDR1 SGDLS and CDR2 YYNGEE. The CDR3 length is 15 residues. With V trimmed by 6 bases and J by 9 bases, 10 bases remained unmatched. This CDR3 is CASTKEGQGGRELFF. CDR3 bases: TGTGCCAGCACCAAAGAGGGACAGGGGGGCAGGGAGCTGTTTTTT. Supplemented by reference TRBV9 and TRBJ2-2, the full variable domain reads DSGVTQTPKHLITATGQRVTLRCSPRSGDLSVYWYQQSLDQGLQFLIQYYNGEERAKGNILERFSAQQFPDLHSELNLSSLELGDSALYFCASTKEGQGGRELFFGEGSRLTVL.

The chain carries TRBV7-9 and TRBJ1-1, with D possibly being TRBD1 (5 bases). This CDR3 comprises 14 residues. The V gene's germline CDR1 is SEHNR and CDR2 FQNEAQ (reference sequence). Trimming shortened V by 4 bases and J by 3 bases, and 12 bases separated the two germline ends. CDR3 DNA: TGTGCCAGCAGCTCGACAGATGGAGACACTGAAGCTTTCTTT. Translation gives CASSSTDGDTEAFF.

The chain is built from TRBV27 and TRBJ2-7; D call uncertain. The CDR3 spans 16 residues. The V gene's germline CDR1 is MNHEY and CDR2 SMNVEV (reference sequence). Trimming cost V 5 bases and J 6 bases, with 23 bases left between them. The DNA for the CDR3 is TGTGCCAGCAGTCCAGAGACCTTCAGCCTCCAGTCCGAGCAGTACTTC. Translated, it gives CASSPETFSLQSEQYF.

The chain combines TRBV2 with TRBJ2-5; perhaps TRBD2 as D (7 bases). V lost 4 bases and J 0 bases, leaving 12 bases between the germline ends. The CDR3 is made up of 15 amino acids. Germline-derived CDR1 and CDR2 are SNHLY and FYNNEI. The CDR3 nucleotides are TGTGCCAGCAGTGGGCGGGGGCCCCACCAAGAGACCCAGTACTTC. Translated, it gives CASSGRGPHQETQYF.